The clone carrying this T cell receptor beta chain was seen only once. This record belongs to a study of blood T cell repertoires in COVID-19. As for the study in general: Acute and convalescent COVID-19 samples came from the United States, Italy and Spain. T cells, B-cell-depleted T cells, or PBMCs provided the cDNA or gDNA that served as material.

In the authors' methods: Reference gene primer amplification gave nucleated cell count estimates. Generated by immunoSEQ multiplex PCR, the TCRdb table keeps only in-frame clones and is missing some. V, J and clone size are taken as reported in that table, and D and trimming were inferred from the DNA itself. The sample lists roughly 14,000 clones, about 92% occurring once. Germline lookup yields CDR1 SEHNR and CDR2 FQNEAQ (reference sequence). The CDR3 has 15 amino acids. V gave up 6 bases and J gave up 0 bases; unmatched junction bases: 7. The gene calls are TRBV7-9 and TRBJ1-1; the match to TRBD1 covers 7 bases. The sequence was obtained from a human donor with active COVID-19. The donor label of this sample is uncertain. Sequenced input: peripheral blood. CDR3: CASRANTGVNTEAFF. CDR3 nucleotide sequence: TGTGCCAGCAGAGCCAACACAGGGGTGAACACTGAAGCTTTCTTT.